This TCR beta chain was obtained from a study of PD-1 blockade in classical Hodgkin lymphoma. Concerning this clone itself: What it binds is unknown.

Each and every patient relapsed after autologous stem cell transplantation, and patients got differing brentuximab vedotin exposure. The study's findings and limits: The study reported lower baseline TCR diversity in newly diagnosed patients than in healthy donors.

Germline V gene sequence: CDR1 SGHNT, CDR2 YYREEE (reference sequence). The CDR3 spans 12 residues. Between the trimmed V and J ends, which lost 5 bases and 3 bases, there was a span of 8 bases. Method: immunoSEQ multiplex PCR; TCRdb's copy keeps in-frame clones and lacks some. The sample contains tens of thousands of clones, around 71% of which appear only once. The chain combines TRBV5-4 with TRBJ1-1; tentatively, D is TRBD1 (6 bases). Specimen: peripheral blood mononuclear cells (PBMCs), collected at baseline. This sequence was found in a human donor with classical Hodgkin lymphoma. Here the CDR3 reads CASRRGDTEAFF. The CDR3 bases are TGTGCCAGCAGAAGGGGGGACACTGAAGCTTTCTTT.